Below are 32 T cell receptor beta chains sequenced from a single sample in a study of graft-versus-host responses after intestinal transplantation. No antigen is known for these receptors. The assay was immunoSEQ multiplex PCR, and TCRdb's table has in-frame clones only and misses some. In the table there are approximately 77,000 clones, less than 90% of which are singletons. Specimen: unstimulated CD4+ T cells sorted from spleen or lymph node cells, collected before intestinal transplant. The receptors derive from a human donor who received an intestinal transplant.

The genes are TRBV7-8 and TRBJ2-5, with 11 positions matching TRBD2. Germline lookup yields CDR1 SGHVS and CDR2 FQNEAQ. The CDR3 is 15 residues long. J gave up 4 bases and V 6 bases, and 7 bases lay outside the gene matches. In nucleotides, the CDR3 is TGTGCCAGCAGAGAAGATGGACTAGCGGGAGAGACCCAGTACTTC. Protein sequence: CASREDGLAGETQYF.

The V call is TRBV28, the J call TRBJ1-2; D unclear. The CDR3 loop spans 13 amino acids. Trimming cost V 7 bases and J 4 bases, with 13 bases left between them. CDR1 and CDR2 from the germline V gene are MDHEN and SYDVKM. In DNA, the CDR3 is TGTGCCAGCACTCTTGGGGAGTTCTATGGCTACACCTTC. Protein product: CASTLGEFYGYTF.

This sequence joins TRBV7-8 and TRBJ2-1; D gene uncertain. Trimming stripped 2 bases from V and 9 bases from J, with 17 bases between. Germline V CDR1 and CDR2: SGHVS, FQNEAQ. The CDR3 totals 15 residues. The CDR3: CASSLSDRPTGEQFF. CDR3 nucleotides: TGTGCCAGCAGCTTATCAGACCGGCCAACGGGTGAGCAGTTCTTC.

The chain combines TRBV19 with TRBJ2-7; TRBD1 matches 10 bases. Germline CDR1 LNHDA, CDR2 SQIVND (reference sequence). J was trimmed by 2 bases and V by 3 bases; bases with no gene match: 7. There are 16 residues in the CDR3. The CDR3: CASSIGTGTGAYEQYF. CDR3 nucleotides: TGTGCCAGTAGTATCGGGACCGGGACAGGGGCCTACGAGCAGTACTTC.

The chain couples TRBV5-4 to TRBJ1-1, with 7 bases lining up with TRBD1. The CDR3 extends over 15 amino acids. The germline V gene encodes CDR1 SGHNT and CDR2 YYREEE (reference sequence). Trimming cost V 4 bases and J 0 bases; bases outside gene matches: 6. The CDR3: CASSLDRVLNTEAFF. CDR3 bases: TGTGCCAGCAGCCTAGACAGGGTTTTGAACACTGAAGCTTTCTTT.

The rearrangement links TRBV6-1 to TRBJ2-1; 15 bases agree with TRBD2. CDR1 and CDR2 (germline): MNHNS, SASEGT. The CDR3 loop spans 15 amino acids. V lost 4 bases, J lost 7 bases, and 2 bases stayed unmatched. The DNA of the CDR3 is TGTGCCAGCAGTGCGGGACTAGCGGGGGGTAATGAGCAGTTCTTC. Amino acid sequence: CASSAGLAGGNEQFF.

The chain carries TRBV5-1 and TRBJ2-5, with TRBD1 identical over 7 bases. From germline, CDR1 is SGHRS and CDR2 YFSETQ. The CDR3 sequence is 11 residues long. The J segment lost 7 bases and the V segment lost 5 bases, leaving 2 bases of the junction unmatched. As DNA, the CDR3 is TGCGCCAGCAGGGCAGGGGGGACCCAGTACTTC. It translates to CASRAGGTQYF.

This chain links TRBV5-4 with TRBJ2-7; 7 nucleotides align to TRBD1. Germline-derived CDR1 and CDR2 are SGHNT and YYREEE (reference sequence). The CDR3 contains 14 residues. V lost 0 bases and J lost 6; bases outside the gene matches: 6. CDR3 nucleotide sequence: TGTGCCAGCAGCTTGGACCAGGGGGTGAGCGAGCAGTACTTC. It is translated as CASSLDQGVSEQYF.

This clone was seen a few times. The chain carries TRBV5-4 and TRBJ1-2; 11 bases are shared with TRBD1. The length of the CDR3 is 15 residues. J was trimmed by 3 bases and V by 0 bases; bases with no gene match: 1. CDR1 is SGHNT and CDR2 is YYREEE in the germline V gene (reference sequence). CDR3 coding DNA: TGTGCCAGCAGCTTGGGGGGACAGGGGGACTATGGCTACACCTTC. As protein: CASSLGGQGDYGYTF.

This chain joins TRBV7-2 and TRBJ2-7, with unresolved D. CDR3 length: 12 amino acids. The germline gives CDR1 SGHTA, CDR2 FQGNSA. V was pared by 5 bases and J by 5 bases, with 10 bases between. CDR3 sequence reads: CASSRLPDEQYF. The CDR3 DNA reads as TGTGCCAGCAGCCGCCTCCCGGACGAGCAGTACTTC.

CDR3 residues: CASSEASSGVQPQHF. In DNA form, the CDR3 reads TGTGCCAGCAGTGAAGCTTCTAGTGGAGTGCAGCCCCAGCATTTT. V and J are TRBV2 and TRBJ1-5; D gene ambiguous. The germline gives CDR1 SNHLY, CDR2 FYNNEI. Trimming shortened V by 0 bases and J by 7 bases, and 13 bases separated the two germline ends. The CDR3 runs 15 residues.

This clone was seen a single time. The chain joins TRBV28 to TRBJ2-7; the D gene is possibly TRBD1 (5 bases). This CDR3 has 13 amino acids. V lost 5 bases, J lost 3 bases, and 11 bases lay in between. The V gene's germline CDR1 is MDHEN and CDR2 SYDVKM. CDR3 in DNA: TGTGCCAGCAGTCGACCGCAGGGCTACGAGCAGTACTTC. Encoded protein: CASSRPQGYEQYF.

CDR3 protein: CASSSGQGAIQPQHF. In DNA, the CDR3 is TGTGCCAGCAGCTCGGGACAGGGGGCGATTCAGCCCCAGCATTTT. V usage is TRBV7-2 and J usage is TRBJ1-5; 12 bases are shared with TRBD1. Germline CDR1 and CDR2: SGHTA and FQGNSA. The CDR3 consists of 15 residues. V gave up 4 bases and J gave up 6 bases; unmatched junction bases: 4.

The CDR3 loop is CATGGTSAGELFF. DNA of the CDR3: TGTGCCACGGGGGGGACGAGCGCCGGGGAGCTGTTTTTT. This chain connects TRBV5-4 to TRBJ2-2; 8 bases fit TRBD2. J was trimmed by 6 bases and V by 9 bases; bases with no gene match: 7. The CDR3 totals 13 residues. The germline gives CDR1 SGHNT, CDR2 YYREEE (reference sequence).

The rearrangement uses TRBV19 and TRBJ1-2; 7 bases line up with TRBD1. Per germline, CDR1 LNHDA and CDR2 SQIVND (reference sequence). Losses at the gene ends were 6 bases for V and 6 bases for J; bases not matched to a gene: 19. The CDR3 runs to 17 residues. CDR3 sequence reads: CASSLSLRDSDQHGYTF. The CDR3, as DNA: TGTGCCAGTAGCCTCTCTTTACGGGACAGCGACCAGCATGGCTACACCTTC.

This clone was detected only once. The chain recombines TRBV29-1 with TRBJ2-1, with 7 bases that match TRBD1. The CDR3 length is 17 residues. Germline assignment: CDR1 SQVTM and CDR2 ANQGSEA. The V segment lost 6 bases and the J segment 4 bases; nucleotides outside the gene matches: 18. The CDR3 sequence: CSVPHRGLGKFYNEQFF. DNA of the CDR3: TGCAGCGTCCCTCACAGGGGCTTAGGGAAATTTTACAATGAGCAGTTCTTC.

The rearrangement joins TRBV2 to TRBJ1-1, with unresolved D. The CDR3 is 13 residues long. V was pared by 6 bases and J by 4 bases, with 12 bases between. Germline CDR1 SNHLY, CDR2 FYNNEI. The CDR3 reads CASRPPEPTEAFF. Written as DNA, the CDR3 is TGTGCCAGCAGGCCCCCCGAGCCCACTGAAGCTTTCTTT.

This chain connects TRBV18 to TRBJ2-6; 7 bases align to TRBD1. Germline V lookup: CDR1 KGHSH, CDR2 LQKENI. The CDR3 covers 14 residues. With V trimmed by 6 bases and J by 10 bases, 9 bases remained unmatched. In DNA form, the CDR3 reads TGTGCCAGCTCTCTAGGACAGGTGTTGAACGTCCTGACTTTC. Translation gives CASSLGQVLNVLTF.

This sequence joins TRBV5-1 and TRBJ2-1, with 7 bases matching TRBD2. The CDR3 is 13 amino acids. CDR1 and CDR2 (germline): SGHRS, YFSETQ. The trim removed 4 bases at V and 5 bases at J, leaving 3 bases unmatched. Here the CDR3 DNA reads TGCGCCAGCAGCGGGGAGGGTGACAATGAGCAGTTCTTC. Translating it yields CASSGEGDNEQFF.

The CDR3 nucleotides are TGTGCCAGCAGTTTATGGACAGGGACCCCTACCTACGAGCAGTACTTC. The encoded protein is CASSLWTGTPTYEQYF. The chain uses TRBV28 and TRBJ2-7, with 7 positions matching TRBD1. This CDR3 has 16 residues. Germline trimming cut 0 bases from V and 2 bases from J; bases unmatched to any gene: 7. The germline V gene encodes CDR1 MDHEN and CDR2 SYDVKM. The full variable domain, with the rest looked up from reference TRBV28 and TRBJ2-7, is DVKVTQSSRYLVKRTGEKVFLECVQDMDHENMFWYRQDPGLGLRLIYFSYDVKMKEKGDIPEGYSVSREKKERFSLILESASTNQTSMYLCASSLWTGTPTYEQYFGPGTRLTVT.

CDR3 DNA: TGTGCCTGGAGTGTACGGGACAGGGGAAATCAGCCCCAGCATTTT. Translating gives CAWSVRDRGNQPQHF. This chain connects TRBV30 to TRBJ1-5; 10 bases are a match to TRBD1. The length of the CDR3 is 15 residues. V shed 0 bases, J shed 4 bases, and the junction held 3 bases outside the gene matches. From germline, CDR1 is GTSNPN and CDR2 SVGIG (reference sequence).

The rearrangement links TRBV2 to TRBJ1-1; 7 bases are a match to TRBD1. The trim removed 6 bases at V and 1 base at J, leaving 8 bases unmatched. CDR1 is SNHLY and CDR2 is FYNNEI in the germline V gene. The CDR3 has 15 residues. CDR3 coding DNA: TGTGCCAGCAGAGGGGGCAGGGAGAAGAACACTGAAGCTTTCTTT. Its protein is CASRGGREKNTEAFF.

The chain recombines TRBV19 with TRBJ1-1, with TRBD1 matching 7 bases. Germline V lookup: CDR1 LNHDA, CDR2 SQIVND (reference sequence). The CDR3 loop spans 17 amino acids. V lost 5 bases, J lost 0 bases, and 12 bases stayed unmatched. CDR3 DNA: TGTGCCAGTAGTGCCCCTCAATTCAGGGGGTTGAACACTGAAGCTTTCTTT. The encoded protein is CASSAPQFRGLNTEAFF.

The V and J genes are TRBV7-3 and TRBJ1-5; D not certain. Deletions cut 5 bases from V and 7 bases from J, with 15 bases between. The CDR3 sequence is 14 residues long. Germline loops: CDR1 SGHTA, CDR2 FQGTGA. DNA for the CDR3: TGTGCCAGCAGCCCCGCCGCCCTCGGGCAGCCCCAGCATTTT. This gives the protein CASSPAALGQPQHF. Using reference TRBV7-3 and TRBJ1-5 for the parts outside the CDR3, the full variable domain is GAGVSQTPSNKVTEKGKYVELRCDPISGHTALYWYRQSLGQGPEFLIYFQGTGAADDSGLPNDRFFAVRPEGSVSTLKIQRTERGDSAVYLCASSPAALGQPQHFGDGTRLSIL.

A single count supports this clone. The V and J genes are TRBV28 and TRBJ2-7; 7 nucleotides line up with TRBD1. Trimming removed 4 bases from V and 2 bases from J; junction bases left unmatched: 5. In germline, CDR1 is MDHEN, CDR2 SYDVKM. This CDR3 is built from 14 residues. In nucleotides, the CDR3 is TGTGCCAGCAGTTCCCCCGGGACAGCCTACGAGCAGTACTTC. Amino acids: CASSSPGTAYEQYF.

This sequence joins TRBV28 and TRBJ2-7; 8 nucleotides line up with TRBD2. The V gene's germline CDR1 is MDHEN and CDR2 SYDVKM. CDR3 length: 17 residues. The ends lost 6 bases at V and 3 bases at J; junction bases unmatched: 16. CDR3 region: CASRADRLAKNIYEQYF. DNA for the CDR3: TGTGCCAGCAGGGCAGATAGACTAGCGAAGAATATCTACGAGCAGTACTTC. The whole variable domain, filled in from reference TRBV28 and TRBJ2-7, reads DVKVTQSSRYLVKRTGEKVFLECVQDMDHENMFWYRQDPGLGLRLIYFSYDVKMKEKGDIPEGYSVSREKKERFSLILESASTNQTSMYLCASRADRLAKNIYEQYFGPGTRLTVT.

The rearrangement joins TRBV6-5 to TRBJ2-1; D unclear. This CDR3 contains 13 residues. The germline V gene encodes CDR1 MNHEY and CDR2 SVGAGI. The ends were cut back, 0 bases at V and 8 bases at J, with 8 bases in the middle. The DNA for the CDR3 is TGTGCCAGCAGTTACTCGAGGCTTCATGAGCAGTTCTTC. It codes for CASSYSRLHEQFF.

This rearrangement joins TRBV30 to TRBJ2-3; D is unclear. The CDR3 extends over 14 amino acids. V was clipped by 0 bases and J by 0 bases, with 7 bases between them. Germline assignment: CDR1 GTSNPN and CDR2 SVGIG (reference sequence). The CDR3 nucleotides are TGTGCCTGGAGTGTTGGAGCTAGCACAGATACGCAGTATTTT. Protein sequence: CAWSVGASTDTQYF.

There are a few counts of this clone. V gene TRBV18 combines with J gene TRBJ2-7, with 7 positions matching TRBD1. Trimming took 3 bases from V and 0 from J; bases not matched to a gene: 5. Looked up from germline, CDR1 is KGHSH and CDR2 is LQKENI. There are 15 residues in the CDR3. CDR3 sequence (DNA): TGTGCCAGCTCACCCTTGACAGGGAGCTCCTACGAGCAGTACTTC. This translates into CASSPLTGSSYEQYF. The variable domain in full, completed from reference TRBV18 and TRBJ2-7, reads NAGVMQNPRHLVRRRGQEARLRCSPMKGHSHVYWYRQLPEEGLKFMVYLQKENIIDESGMPKERFSAEFPKEGPSILRIQQVVRGDSAAYFCASSPLTGSSYEQYFGPGTRLTVT.

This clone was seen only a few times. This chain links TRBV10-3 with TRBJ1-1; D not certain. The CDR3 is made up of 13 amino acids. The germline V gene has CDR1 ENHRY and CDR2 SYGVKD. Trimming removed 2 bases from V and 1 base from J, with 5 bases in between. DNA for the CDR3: TGTGCCATCAGTGAGGGCAAGAACACTGAAGCTTTCTTT. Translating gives CAISEGKNTEAFF.

The CDR3 DNA is TGTGCCAGCAGACGTTCTGGACAGGGGAGCTACGAGCAGTACTTC. Translation gives CASRRSGQGSYEQYF. The V call is TRBV6-5, the J call TRBJ2-7; 9 nucleotides match TRBD1. The CDR3 totals 15 residues. Losses at the gene ends were 6 bases for V and 3 bases for J; bases not matched to a gene: 9. Germline CDR1 and CDR2: MNHEY and SVGAGI.

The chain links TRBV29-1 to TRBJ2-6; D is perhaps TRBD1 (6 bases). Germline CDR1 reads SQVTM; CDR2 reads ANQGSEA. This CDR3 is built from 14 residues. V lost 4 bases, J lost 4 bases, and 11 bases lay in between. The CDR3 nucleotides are TGCAGCGTTGCTTCAGGGGAAGGGGCCAACGTCCTGACTTTC. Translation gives CSVASGEGANVLTF.